The 25 T cell receptor beta chains presented below share a single source sample, sequenced in a study of CDR3 diversity in severe acne. One entry per CDR3 protein results from TCRdb running MiXCR on the PCR reads. This sample has some 84,000 distinct CDR3 sequences, with 45% to 65% found just once. Sequences were obtained from blood. These receptor sequences come from a male donor in good health, without acne.

This clonotype was recorded at least ten times. The V gene is TRBV4-1, the J gene TRBJ2-4; TRBD2 aligns across 9 bases. V was clipped by 6 bases and J by 6 bases; unmatched bases: 15. Germline V gene sequence: CDR1 MGHRA, CDR2 YSYEKL. The CDR3 has 17 residues. The CDR3 loop is CASRPSAGLANRNIQYF. The DNA of the CDR3 is TGCGCCAGCAGACCTTCAGCGGGACTAGCAAATAGAAACATTCAGTACTTC.

This chain joins TRBV7-9 and TRBJ2-5, with 16 nucleotides matching TRBD2. This CDR3 contains 17 residues. Germline V gene sequence: CDR1 SEHNR, CDR2 FQNEAQ (reference sequence). With 4 bases clipped from V and 5 bases from J, the junction kept 7 bases outside the gene matches. The CDR3 protein is CASSYGTSGRAHETQYF. CDR3 DNA: TGTGCCAGCAGCTACGGGACTAGCGGGAGGGCCCATGAGACCCAGTACTTC.

The genes are TRBV6-5 and TRBJ2-7; 14 bases match TRBD2. The CDR3 runs 17 residues. Per germline, CDR1 MNHEY and CDR2 SVGAGI. Trimming cost V 2 bases and J 5 bases; bases outside gene matches: 8. In DNA form, the CDR3 reads TGTGCCAGCAGTTACGCGGGACTAGCGGGAGAGTCCAACGAGCAGTACTTC. Amino acid sequence: CASSYAGLAGESNEQYF.

This clonotype was counted once. The CDR3 loop reads CASSQDWGIEAFF. CDR3 nucleotide sequence: TGTGCCAGCAGCCAAGATTGGGGGATTGAAGCTTTCTTT. The genes are TRBV3-1 and TRBJ1-1; the D gene is possibly TRBD1 (5 bases). The CDR3 sequence is 13 residues long. Germline CDR1 is LGHDT and CDR2 is YNNKEL (reference sequence). Trimming shortened V by 0 bases and J by 7 bases, and 9 bases separated the two germline ends.

In its sample, this clonotype was seen a few times. The chain carries TRBV7-3 and TRBJ2-7, with a weak D call TRBD2 (6 bases). The V and J ends lost 5 bases and 9 bases respectively, with 23 bases between them. From germline, CDR1 is SGHTA and CDR2 FQGTGA. There are 15 residues in the CDR3. CDR3 sequence: CASSPRTIYSSGQYF. CDR3 DNA sequence: TGTGCCAGCAGCCCCCGGACTATATACAGTTCAGGGCAGTACTTC.

The J gene is TRBJ2-2, the V gene TRBV10-2; TRBD1 agrees at 7 bases. The CDR3 length is 13 residues. Germline V gives CDR1 WSHSY, CDR2 SAAADI. The junction had 4 bases not matched to a gene; V was cut back by 10 bases and J by 2 bases. The CDR3, as DNA: TGCGCCACTAGACAGGGAAACACCGGGGAGCTGTTTTTT. Its translation is CATRQGNTGELFF.

V gene TRBV12-5 combines with J gene TRBJ1-5; no reliable D call. The CDR3 is made up of 18 amino acids. Germline lookup yields CDR1 LGHNT and CDR2 FRNRAP. Trimming removed 1 base at V and 0 bases at J, with 16 bases between. The CDR3 here is CASGLEVRSDYSNQPQHF. CDR3 DNA: TGTGCTAGTGGTTTGGAAGTTAGATCCGATTATAGCAATCAGCCCCAGCATTTT.

This clonotype came up many times. The chain uses TRBV5-1 and TRBJ2-3, with D perhaps matching TRBD2 (5 bases). The V gene lost 0 bases and the J gene lost 2 bases, with 13 bases spanning the gap. This CDR3 is built from 16 residues. Germline V gene data show CDR1 as SGHRS and CDR2 as YFSETQ. Here the CDR3 reads CASSLALLDSTDTQYF. CDR3 bases: TGCGCCAGCAGCTTGGCCCTACTAGATTCCACAGATACGCAGTATTTT.

This clonotype was counted at least ten times. V usage is TRBV29-1 and J usage is TRBJ1-2; maybe TRBD1 (5 bases). The CDR3 totals 12 residues. CDR1 SQVTM and CDR2 ANQGSEA come from the germline V gene. V was shortened by 4 bases and J by 3 bases, with 9 bases between the two germline ends. The CDR3 loop reads CSVGDRYYGYTF. The CDR3 DNA is TGCAGCGTTGGAGACAGATACTATGGCTACACCTTC.

This clonotype has at least ten counts. The CDR3 DNA reads TGTGCCAGCAAAGCTGACTACGTGGGGACCGGGGAGCTGTTTTTT. Encoded protein: CASKADYVGTGELFF. The J gene is TRBJ2-2, the V gene TRBV9, with D perhaps TRBD2 (5 bases). The CDR3 covers 15 residues. The germline V gene has CDR1 SGDLS and CDR2 YYNGEE. Trimming stripped 6 bases from V and 5 bases from J, with 17 bases between. The full variable domain, completed using reference TRBV9 and TRBJ2-2, is DSGVTQTPKHLITATGQRVTLRCSPRSGDLSVYWYQQSLDQGLQFLIQYYNGEERAKGNILERFSAQQFPDLHSELNLSSLELGDSALYFCASKADYVGTGELFFGEGSRLTVL.

The rearrangement links TRBV25-1 to TRBJ2-7; a weak D match, TRBD1 (6 bases). Germline V CDR1 and CDR2: MGHDK, SYGVNS. With 5 bases removed from V and 4 bases from J, the gap between germline ends came to 15 bases. The CDR3 extends over 14 amino acids. CDR3 protein: CASSLGAPLYEQYF. In nucleotides, the CDR3 is TGTGCCAGCAGTCTGGGGGCCCCCCTTTACGAGCAGTACTTC.

This chain connects TRBV30 to TRBJ2-7; 10 bases map to TRBD1. The CDR3 extends over 14 amino acids. Trimming at V came to 3 bases and at J to 4 bases, leaving 6 bases not matched to a gene. The V gene's germline CDR1 is GTSNPN and CDR2 SVGIG (reference sequence). CDR3: CAWRAPGQGYEQYF. In DNA form, the CDR3 reads TGTGCCTGGAGGGCCCCGGGACAGGGGTACGAGCAGTACTTC.

There are many counts of this clonotype. The chain joins TRBV7-9 to TRBJ2-3; tentative D call: TRBD2 (7 bases). The germline V gene has CDR1 SEHNR and CDR2 FQNEAQ (reference sequence). The CDR3 spans 16 residues. V lost 8 bases, J lost 3 bases, and 21 bases lay in between. The CDR3 DNA is TGTGCCAGCGGGACCGGGCCCGGGGGGACAACAGATACGCAGTATTTT. Amino acid sequence: CASGTGPGGTTDTQYF.

The V call is TRBV4-1, the J call TRBJ2-5, with D perhaps matching TRBD2 (5 bases). Germline V gene data show CDR1 as MGHRA and CDR2 as YSYEKL. Trimming left V 1 base short and J 0 bases short, with 12 bases between. The CDR3 has 16 amino acids. The CDR3 bases are TGCGCCAGCAGCCAAGGGGCGGGCCGTGACCAAGAGACCCAGTACTTC. Translation: CASSQGAGRDQETQYF.

This clonotype has just a few counts. The chain employs TRBV24-1 and TRBJ2-7, with 9 bases aligning to TRBD2. Germline loops: CDR1 KGHDR, CDR2 SFDVKD. The CDR3 is 15 amino acids. After removal of 2 bases from V and 4 bases from J, the junction contained 5 bases not matched to a gene. CDR3 protein: CATSDSGTSRYEQYF. The CDR3 nucleotides are TGTGCCACCAGTGATTCCGGGACTAGCAGGTACGAGCAGTACTTC.

A note on this clonotype: At one end the junction does not follow the germline gene, possibly because of a read error. The chain couples TRBV5-4 to TRBJ1-6, with a weak D call TRBD1 (5 bases). This CDR3 is built from 12 residues. The germline V gene has CDR1 SGHNT and CDR2 YYREEE (reference sequence). The CDR3 DNA reads TGTGCCAGCAGCTTAGACAGTATAGGAGAGTACTTT. This encodes CASSLDSIGEYF.

The V call is TRBV9, the J call TRBJ2-7; TRBD2 is a possible D gene (6 bases). Germline V gene lookup returns CDR1 SGDLS and CDR2 YYNGEE. The CDR3 is 15 residues long. The V gene lost 0 bases and the J gene lost 4 bases, with 14 bases spanning the gap. CDR3 DNA: TGTGCCAGCAGCGTAGCCCCCGGGAGTTCTTACGAGCAGTACTTC. Protein sequence: CASSVAPGSSYEQYF.

This clonotype was counted only a few times. CDR3 sequence reads: CASSHGSSYEQYF. CDR3 bases: TGTGCCAGCAGTCACGGAAGCTCCTACGAGCAGTACTTC. J is TRBJ2-7 and V is TRBV25-1; no clear D. The CDR3 is made up of 13 amino acids. Per germline, CDR1 MGHDK and CDR2 SYGVNS. Trimming pared 5 bases from V and 0 bases from J, leaving 8 bases between.

The V and J genes are TRBV7-8 and TRBJ2-7; 15 bases match TRBD2. The CDR3 totals 18 residues. J was trimmed by 2 bases and V by 5 bases; bases with no gene match: 10. The V gene's germline CDR1 is SGHVS and CDR2 FQNEAQ. As DNA, the CDR3 is TGTGCCAGCAGCCAAGCGGGACTAGCGGGGGGTGTTACCTACGAGCAGTACTTC. Translation gives CASSQAGLAGGVTYEQYF.

The rearrangement joins TRBV5-5 to TRBJ1-1; D unclear. The CDR3 contains 15 residues. Trimming removed 5 bases from V and 1 base from J, with 15 bases in between. In germline, CDR1 is SGHKS, CDR2 YYEKEE (reference sequence). CDR3 residues: CASRQSGRQNTEAFF. The CDR3 DNA reads as TGTGCCAGCAGACAGTCGGGGAGGCAGAACACTGAAGCTTTCTTT. Full variable domain (missing parts from reference TRBV5-5 and TRBJ1-1): DAGVTQSPTHLIKTRGQQVTLRCSPISGHKSVSWYQQVLGQGPQFIFQYYEKEERGRGNFPDRFSARQFPNYSSELNVNALLLGDSALYLCASRQSGRQNTEAFFGQGTRLTVV.

The V gene is TRBV2, the J gene TRBJ2-5; 9 nucleotides align to TRBD1. This CDR3 has 14 amino acids. The germline V gene encodes CDR1 SNHLY and CDR2 FYNNEI. J gave up 4 bases and V 1 base, and 1 base lay outside the gene matches. For the CDR3, the DNA is TGTGCCAGCAGTGAAGACAGGGGGCTAGAGACCCAGTACTTC. Its protein is CASSEDRGLETQYF.

This clonotype was recorded only once. The genes are TRBV9 and TRBJ1-3; TRBD1 is a possible D gene (6 bases). This CDR3 has 13 amino acids. Germline CDR1 is SGDLS and CDR2 is YYNGEE. The V gene lost 5 bases and the J gene lost 8 bases, with 14 bases spanning the gap. CDR3 in amino acids: CASRTTGWDTIYF. CDR3 DNA: TGTGCCAGCAGGACTACAGGGTGGGACACCATATATTTT.

As to this clonotype: A much larger clone lies a single base off, so this may be a read error. J is TRBJ1-1 and V is TRBV6-4, with 8 bases matching TRBD1. This CDR3 spans 14 amino acids. Trimming at V came to 8 bases and at J to 6 bases, leaving 11 bases not matched to a gene. Germline V gene data show CDR1 as MRHNA and CDR2 as SNTAGT. The CDR3 loop reads CASGRQGRSAEAFF. The CDR3, as DNA: TGTGCCAGCGGCCGACAGGGGAGAAGTGCTGAAGCTTTCTTT.

This chain joins TRBV7-2 and TRBJ1-1, with D perhaps matching TRBD1 (6 bases). V was cut by 2 bases and J by 2 bases, with 9 bases left in between. The V gene's germline CDR1 is SGHTA and CDR2 FQGNSA. This CDR3 region has 14 residues. CDR3 sequence: CASSLFGGNTEAFF. Written as DNA, the CDR3 is TGTGCCAGCAGCTTATTTGGGGGCAACACTGAAGCTTTCTTT.

This clonotype has at least ten counts. This chain connects TRBV5-6 to TRBJ1-5; D unresolved. Germline values: CDR1 SGHDT, CDR2 YYEEEE. V lost 0 bases, J lost 0 bases, and 7 bases lay in between. This CDR3 has 15 residues. CDR3 in DNA: TGTGCCAGCAGCTTGGGGCAGTATAGCAATCAGCCCCAGCATTTT. Translated, it gives CASSLGQYSNQPQHF.